One T cell receptor (beta chain) is described in this entry. Its antigen is undetermined. Only in-frame clones appear in the TCRdb table, and some are missing; sequencing was by immunoSEQ multiplex PCR. The data contain millions of clones, less than 95% of them seen just once; the ten biggest clones take up 0.9% to 1.3%. Positively selected for CCR7, the CD45RO-negative cells used as naive CD8 cells excluded terminally differentiated effector memory CD45RA+ cells. The data were taken from a study of shared clonotypes between healthy human individuals. General study findings and limits: As a rule, naive subsets had a larger estimated richness than memory subsets.

The CDR3 contains 13 residues. The V gene lost 4 bases and the J gene lost 5 bases, with 8 bases spanning the gap. Per germline, CDR1 MNHEY and CDR2 SMNVEV (reference sequence). The sequenced sample consisted of naive CD8+ T cells sorted from blood. The chain employs TRBV27 and TRBJ2-2; no clear D. The sequence derives from a man between 18 and 35 years old in good health. Here the CDR3 DNA reads TGTGCCAGCAGTTCCATACAAACCGGGGAGCTGTTTTTT. Translation gives CASSSIQTGELFF.